The TCR beta chain under discussion was sequenced for a study of blood T cells in healthy people across ages. Turning to this clonotype: The junction departs from the called germline gene at one end, perhaps through a read error.

This CDR3 has 14 residues. Germline-derived CDR1 and CDR2 are SNHLY and FYNNEI. Alongside a J-beta primer mix, a sample-barcoded 5' primer served in a second PCR lasting roughly 7 to 11 cycles. TCRdb called the 5' RACE reads again in MiXCR, with one record for every CDR3 protein. The data contain fewer than 900,000 distinct CDR3 sequences, 36% of them singletons. The sequence was collected from a man younger than 35 in good health. Sequences were obtained from blood. The genes are TRBV2 and TRBJ1-6, with TRBD1 as a possible D gene (5 bases). The DNA for the CDR3 is TGTGCCAGCAGACCGGGACTGGCCAATTCACCCCCCCACTTT. It encodes CASRPGLANSPPHF. Combining the CDR3 with reference TRBV2 and TRBJ1-6 gives the whole variable domain EPEVTQTPSHQVTQMGQEVILRCVPISNHLYFYWYRQILGQKVEFLVSFYNNEISEKSEIFDDQFSVERPDGSNFTLKIRSTKLEDSAMYFCASRPGLANSPPHFGNGTRLTVT.